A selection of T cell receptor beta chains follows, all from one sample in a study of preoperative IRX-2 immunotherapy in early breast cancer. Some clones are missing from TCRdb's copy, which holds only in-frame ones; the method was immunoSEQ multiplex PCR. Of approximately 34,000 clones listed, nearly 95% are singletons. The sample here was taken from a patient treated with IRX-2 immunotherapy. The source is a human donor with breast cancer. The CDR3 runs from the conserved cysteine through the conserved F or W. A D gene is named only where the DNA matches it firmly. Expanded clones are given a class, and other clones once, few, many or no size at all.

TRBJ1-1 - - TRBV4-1 TGCGCCAGCAGCCAAGTCGTCCAGGGTGGGGCTTTCTTT CASSQVVQGGAFF
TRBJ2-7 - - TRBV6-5 TGTGCCAGCAGTTACTTGCCCCTCTACGAGCAGTACTTC CASSYLPLYEQYF
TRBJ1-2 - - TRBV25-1 TGTGCCAGCAGTGAGGGGACAATCTCCGGCTACACCTTC CASSEGTISGYTF
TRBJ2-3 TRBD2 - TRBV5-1 TGCGCCAGCAGCTCCGGACTAGCGGGCGGCACAGATACGCAGTATTTT CASSSGLAGGTDTQYF
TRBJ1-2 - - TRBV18 TGTGCCAGCTCACCAGGAATCGGGGGCTGGGGTAACTATGGCTACACCTTC CASSPGIGGWGNYGYTF
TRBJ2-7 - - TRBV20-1 TGCAGTGCCCCGGAGGGTATCGAGCAGTACTTC CSAPEGIEQYF
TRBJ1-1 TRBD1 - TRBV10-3 TGTGCCACAATACAGGGGCAAGGGACTGAAGCTTTCTTT CATIQGQGTEAFF
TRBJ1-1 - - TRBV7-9 TGTGCCAGCAGCTCCCCGGTGAACACTGAAGCTTTCTTT CASSSPVNTEAFF
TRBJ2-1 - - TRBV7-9 TGTGCCAGCAGCTTAGAGTTCGTAAAGGGGCAGTTCTTC CASSLEFVKGQFF
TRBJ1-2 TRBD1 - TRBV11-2 TGTGCCAGCCTTAAACAGGGGGCTCCTCATGGCTACACCTTC CASLKQGAPHGYTF
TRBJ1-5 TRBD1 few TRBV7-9 TGTGCCAGCAGCTTAGGGACAGGGGGCTTTCAGCCCCAGCATTTT CASSLGTGGFQPQHF
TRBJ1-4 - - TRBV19 TGTGCCAGTAGTATAGGTAAGGCAACTAATGAAAAACTGTTTTTT CASSIGKATNEKLFF
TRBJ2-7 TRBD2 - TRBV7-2 TGTGCCAGCAGCCGGACCCGACTAGCGTCCGACTCCTACGAGCAGTACTTC CASSRTRLASDSYEQYF
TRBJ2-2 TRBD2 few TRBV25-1 TGTGCCAGCAGTGAAGCAGCGGGAGGGCCGGACACCGGGGAGCTGTTTTTT CASSEAAGGPDTGELFF
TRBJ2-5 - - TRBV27 TGTGCCAGCAGATTTCGGGGAGAAGAGACCCAGTACTTC CASRFRGEETQYF
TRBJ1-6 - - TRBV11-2 TGTGCCAGCAGCTCCCGACAGATCGAGTATTCACCCCTCCACTTT CASSSRQIEYSPLHF
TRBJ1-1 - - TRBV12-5 TGTGCTAGTGGTCTAGGGACGGAGAACACTGAAGCTTTCTTT CASGLGTENTEAFF
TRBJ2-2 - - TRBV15 TGTGCCACCAGCAGAGGGGGGACGAACACCGGGGAGCTGTTTTTT CATSRGGTNTGELFF
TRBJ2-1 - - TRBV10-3 TGTGCCATCAGTTCTAGGTCCCTCCTAAGCTACAATGAGCAGTTCTTC CAISSRSLLSYNEQFF
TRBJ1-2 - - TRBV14 TGTGCCAGCAGCCAGAACAGGATCTATGGCTACACCTTC CASSQNRIYGYTF
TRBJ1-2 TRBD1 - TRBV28 TGTGCCAGCAGTTTTCTCACAGGGGGAGGTGGCTACACCTTC CASSFLTGGGGYTF
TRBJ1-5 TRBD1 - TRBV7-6 TGTGCCAGCAGCTTAACAGGGGGCGTACGTCAGCCCCAGCATTTT CASSLTGGVRQPQHF
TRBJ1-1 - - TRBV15 TGTGCCACCAGCAGAGATCGTCCCAATAGGGTGAACACTGAAGCTTTCTTT CATSRDRPNRVNTEAFF
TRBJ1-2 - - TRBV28 TGTGCCAGCAGCACCCAGACTTATCCGTATGGCTACACCTTC CASSTQTYPYGYTF
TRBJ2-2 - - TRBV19 TGTGCCAGTTCAGGGAAACCGACCCTGAACACCGGGGAGCTGTTTTTT CASSGKPTLNTGELFF
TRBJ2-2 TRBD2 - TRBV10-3 TGTGCCATCCTGCGGGAGGCCGGAACCGGGGAGCTGTTTTTT CAILREAGTGELFF
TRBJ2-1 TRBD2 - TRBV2 TGTGCCAGCAGTATTAGCGGGGGGGCTAACTACAATGAGCAGTTCTTC CASSISGGANYNEQFF
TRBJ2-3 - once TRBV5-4 TGTGCCAGCAGCTTGGGCAGTCGAAGCACAGATACGCAGTATTTT CASSLGSRSTDTQYF
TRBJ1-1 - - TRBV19 TGTGCCAGTAGTATAGCTGCAGGGAACACTGAAGCTTTCTTT CASSIAAGNTEAFF
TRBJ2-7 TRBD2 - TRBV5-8 TGTGCCAGCAGCTTCCAGACTAGCGGATTATACGAGCAGTACTTC CASSFQTSGLYEQYF
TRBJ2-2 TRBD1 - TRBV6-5 TGTGCCAGCAGTTTAACCGGGACAGTCTATGGGGAGCTGTTTTTT CASSLTGTVYGELFF
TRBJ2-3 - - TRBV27 TGTGCCAGCAGGACCTCCAGCGATACGCAGTATTTT CASRTSSDTQYF
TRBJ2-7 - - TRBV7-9 TGTGCCAGCAGCTTAGCGAGGGGGGGCTACGAGCAGTACTTC CASSLARGGYEQYF
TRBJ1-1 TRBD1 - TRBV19 TGTGCCAGTAGTATTCTCCAGGGGGCCCCGGGGAACACTGAAGCTTTCTTT CASSILQGAPGNTEAFF
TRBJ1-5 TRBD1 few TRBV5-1 TGCGCCAGCAGCTTGGCGGGACAGAACAATCAGCCCCAGCATTTT CASSLAGQNNQPQHF
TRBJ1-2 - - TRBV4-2 TGTGCCAGCAGCCAAGATGACAGAATCTTAAACTATGGCTACACCTTC CASSQDDRILNYGYTF
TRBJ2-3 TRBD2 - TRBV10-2 TGCGCCAGCGCGGGGGGGCCCGCAGATACGCAGTATTTT CASAGGPADTQYF
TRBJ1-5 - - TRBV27 TGTGCCAGCAGTGTCGACAGGTTGTCTCAGCCCCAGCATTTT CASSVDRLSQPQHF
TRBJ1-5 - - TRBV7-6 TGTGCCAGCAGCTTAGTGGGGGGTTTAGGTTATCAGCCCCAGCATTTT CASSLVGGLGYQPQHF
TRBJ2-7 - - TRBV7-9 TGTGCCAGCAGCCTCCTCTCGGGGCGTTCCTACGAGCAGTACTTC CASSLLSGRSYEQYF
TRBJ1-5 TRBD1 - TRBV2 TGTGCCAGCACCCCGCGCGGACAGGGCCGCAATCAGCCCCAGCATTTT CASTPRGQGRNQPQHF
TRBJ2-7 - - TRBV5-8 TGTGCCAGCAGCCGGGCGGGACAGACCTCCTACGAGCAGTACTTC CASSRAGQTSYEQYF
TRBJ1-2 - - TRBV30 TGTGCCTGGCCCCCCAGCTATGGCTACACCTTC CAWPPSYGYTF
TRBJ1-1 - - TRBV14 TGTGCCCCCCTCGGGGATTTTAGGGAGGCTTTCTTT CAPLGDFREAFF
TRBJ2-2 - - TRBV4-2 TGTGCCAGCAGCCAAGAACTACGGAGCGGGAACACCGGGGAGCTGTTTTTT CASSQELRSGNTGELFF
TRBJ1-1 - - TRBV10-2 TGCGCCAGCAGGGCAGGTATGAACACTGAAGCTTTCTTT CASRAGMNTEAFF
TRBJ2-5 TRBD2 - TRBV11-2 TGTGCCAGCAGCCAAGACTTCAGCGGGAGGCGAGAGACCCAGTACTTC CASSQDFSGRRETQYF
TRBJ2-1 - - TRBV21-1 TGTGCCAGCAGCAAAGACAGGACTAGCGGCCATTCCTACAATGAGCAGTTCTTC CASSKDRTSGHSYNEQFF
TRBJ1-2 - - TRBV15 TGTGCCACCAGCAGAGATTCCCAGGGTTTCTATGGCTACACCTTC CATSRDSQGFYGYTF
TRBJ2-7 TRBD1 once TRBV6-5 TGTGCCAGCAGAAACGGGGCGGCAGGGGGCGAGCAGTACTTC CASRNGAAGGEQYF
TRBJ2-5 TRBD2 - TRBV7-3 TGTGCCAGCAGCCAAAGGGGAGGGGAGACCCAGTACTTC CASSQRGGETQYF
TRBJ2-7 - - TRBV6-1 TGTGCCAGCAGTGAAGCGGGGCGCTCCTACGAGCAGTACTTC CASSEAGRSYEQYF
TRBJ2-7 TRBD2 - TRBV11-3 TGTGCCAGCAGCGCCCGACTAGCGGAGAGCTCCTACGAGCAGTACTTC CASSARLAESSYEQYF
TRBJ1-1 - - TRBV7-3 TGTGCCAGCAGCCTAATGAGCCACACTGAAGCTTTCTTT CASSLMSHTEAFF
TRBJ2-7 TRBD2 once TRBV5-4 TGTGCCAGCAGCTTGGTGCGGGGGGCGAACGAGCAGTACTTC CASSLVRGANEQYF
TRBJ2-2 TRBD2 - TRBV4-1 TGCGCCAGCAGCCAAGGGGGCGGGAGAAATCACGGGGAGCTGTTTTTT CASSQGGGRNHGELFF
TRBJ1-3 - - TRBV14 TGTGCCAGCAGCGCCCGAGTCCGGGGAGACTCTGGAAACACCATATATTTT CASSARVRGDSGNTIYF
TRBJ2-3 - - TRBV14 TGTGCCAGCAGCCAAGATTTAGGTGGAGATACGCAGTATTTT CASSQDLGGDTQYF
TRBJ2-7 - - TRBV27 TGTGCCAGCAGTCAGGGGATCGGTGAGCAGTACTTC CASSQGIGEQYF
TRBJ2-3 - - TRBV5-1 TGCGCCAGCAGCTCACAGGGTAACACAGATACGCAGTATTTT CASSSQGNTDTQYF